These T cell receptor beta chains were read from a single sample in a study of blood T cell repertoires in COVID-19. TCRdb's copy holds only in-frame clones and misses some; the assay was immunoSEQ multiplex PCR. The profile shows a few hundred thousand clones, just over 90% of them singletons. Sequencing was carried out using PBMCs or T cells enriched from blood (not recorded which). The receptors were gathered from a woman aged 40 to 55 who had been exposed to COVID-19. CDR3s include the opening cysteine and the closing phenylalanine or tryptophan. A D gene is named only where the DNA matches it firmly. Not all rows give a size; the values are once, few, many and, for expanded clones, a class.

abundance	j_gene	d_gene	v_gene	CDR3aa	CDR3nt
.	TRBJ1-2	.	TRBV10-3	CAISETPSRGLYGYTF	TGTGCCATCAGTGAGACCCCCTCCCGGGGTCTCTATGGCTACACCTTC
.	TRBJ1-1	.	TRBV19	CASSRRGTEAFF	TGTGCCAGTAGTAGGAGGGGAACTGAAGCTTTCTTT
once	TRBJ1-4	TRBD1	TRBV2	CASRATGVANEKLFF	TGTGCCAGCAGGGCTACAGGGGTGGCTAATGAAAAACTGTTTTTT
.	TRBJ1-1	TRBD1	TRBV19	CASSSSGQNEAFF	TGTGCCAGTAGTTCGTCGGGACAGAATGAAGCTTTCTTT
.	TRBJ1-1	.	TRBV30	CACRTWLDTEAFF	TGTGCCTGCAGGACATGGCTGGACACTGAAGCTTTCTTT
.	TRBJ2-7	.	TRBV6-2/TRBV6-3	CASSYTSTPGVHPYEQYF	TGTGCCAGCAGTTACACTTCGACCCCGGGGGTTCACCCCTACGAGCAGTACTTC
.	TRBJ1-1	.	TRBV5-1	CASSPREGTEAFF	TGCGCCAGCAGCCCCAGGGAGGGCACTGAAGCTTTCTTT
.	TRBJ1-5	.	TRBV12-3/TRBV12-4	CASRTGLNQPQHF	TGTGCCAGCAGGACTGGCCTCAATCAGCCCCAGCATTTT
.	TRBJ1-1	.	TRBV5-1	CASRPTGTTNTEAFF	TGCGCCAGCAGGCCCACCGGGACAACGAACACTGAAGCTTTCTTT
.	TRBJ2-7	TRBD1	TRBV15	CATSRRGLEVQYF	TGTGCCACCAGCAGGAGGGGGCTGGAGGTCCAGTACTTC
.	TRBJ1-1	.	TRBV7-2	CASSSRGGTEAFF	TGTGCCAGCAGTTCCCGAGGGGGCACTGAAGCTTTCTTT
.	TRBJ1-2	TRBD1	TRBV7-2	CASSPHPFLGDRVAYGYTF	TGTGCCAGCAGCCCCCACCCCTTCTTGGGAGACAGGGTCGCATATGGCTACACCTTC
few	TRBJ1-1	TRBD1	TRBV6-5	CASSYPGTGNTEAFF	TGTGCCAGCAGTTACCCCGGGACAGGGAACACTGAAGCTTTCTTT
.	TRBJ1-2	TRBD1	TRBV7-9	CASSRQGPNYGYTF	TGTGCCAGCAGTCGACAGGGCCCTAACTATGGCTACACCTTC
.	TRBJ1-6	.	TRBV3-1/TRBV3-2	CASSQGSGLNSPLHF	TGTGCCAGCAGCCAAGGGTCGGGGTTAAATTCACCCCTCCACTTT
once	TRBJ1-3	TRBD1	TRBV7-8	CASSLRTGVEFNTSGNTIYF	TGTGCCAGCAGCTTAAGAACAGGGGTAGAGTTTAACACCTCTGGAAACACCATATATTTT
.	TRBJ2-7	.	TRBV5-1	CASSLSGSSYEQYF	TGCGCCAGCAGCCTGTCGGGGAGCTCCTACGAGCAGTACTTC
.	TRBJ2-7	.	TRBV6-9	CASNPLTASYEQYF	TGTGCCAGCAACCCTCTTACAGCTTCCTACGAGCAGTACTTC
once	TRBJ1-1	.	TRBV19	CASSVGQMNTEAFF	TGTGCCAGTAGCGTTGGACAGATGAACACTGAAGCTTTCTTT
.	TRBJ2-3	TRBD2	TRBV10-1	CASSGLALTDTQYF	TGCGCCAGCAGCGGACTAGCGCTCACAGATACGCAGTATTTT
.	TRBJ2-5	.	TRBV27	CASRGALWMETQYF	TGTGCCAGCCGGGGGGCACTCTGGATGGAGACCCAGTACTTC
.	TRBJ2-1	.	TRBV30	CAWSAPLRQAYNEQFF	TGTGCCTGGAGCGCCCCGTTGAGACAGGCCTACAATGAGCAGTTCTTC
.	TRBJ1-1	.	TRBV20-1	CSARALNMFF	TGCAGTGCTAGAGCGTTGAACATGTTCTTT
.	TRBJ2-1	TRBD2	TRBV6-2/TRBV6-3	CASSYLASGRNEQFF	TGTGCCAGCAGTTACTTAGCTAGCGGGAGGAATGAGCAGTTCTTC
once	TRBJ1-2	.	TRBV30	CAWRFSGGASGYTF	TGTGCCTGGAGGTTCTCGGGGGGCGCATCAGGCTACACCTTC
once	TRBJ1-2	TRBD1	TRBV5-1	CASSPGDRGPHGYTF	TGCGCCAGCAGCCCTGGGGACAGGGGACCCCATGGCTACACCTTC
.	TRBJ1-1	.	TRBV6-6	CASSSTGGWTEAFF	TGTGCCAGCAGTTCAACCGGGGGATGGACTGAAGCTTTCTTT
.	TRBJ2-7	TRBD1	TRBV10-1	CASSQYPGQGSLSYEQYF	TGCGCCAGCAGTCAGTATCCGGGACAGGGTAGTTTGTCCTACGAGCAGTACTTC
.	TRBJ2-3	.	TRBV27	CASSLSITPTGTLFTDTQYF	TGTGCCAGCAGTTTATCGATCACACCGACAGGAACCCTTTTCACAGATACGCAGTATTTT
once	TRBJ2-2	.	TRBV7-6	CASSSNQRGTGELFF	TGTGCCAGCAGCTCAAATCAAAGGGGCACCGGGGAGCTGTTTTTT
.	TRBJ2-2	TRBD1	TRBV18	CASSPPSRGRDTGELFF	TGTGCCAGCTCACCACCGTCGAGGGGGCGGGACACCGGGGAGCTGTTTTTT
once	TRBJ1-5	.	TRBV6-5	CASSKSQGGNQPQHF	TGTGCCAGCAGTAAGTCCCAGGGCGGCAATCAGCCCCAGCATTTT
.	TRBJ1-6	.	TRBV6-2/TRBV6-3	CASSSRGLNNSPLHF	TGTGCCAGCAGCTCCAGGGGCCTTAATAATTCACCCCTCCACTTT
.	TRBJ2-1	TRBD2	TRBV7-6	CASSLAPGGGAGLQTYNEQFF	TGTGCCAGCAGCTTAGCGCCTGGCGGGGGGGCCGGGCTTCAGACCTACAATGAGCAGTTCTTC
.	TRBJ1-1	.	TRBV6-5	CASSYLAGGREAFF	TGTGCCAGCAGTTACCTCGCGGGGGGCCGCGAAGCTTTCTTT
.	TRBJ2-2	.	TRBV9	CASSVSLVGIAGVGTGELFF	TGTGCCAGCAGCGTAAGTCTCGTTGGGATCGCAGGGGTGGGCACCGGGGAGCTGTTTTTT
.	TRBJ1-5	TRBD1	TRBV19	CASRTGLEPQHF	TGTGCCAGTAGGACAGGGCTGGAGCCCCAGCATTTT
.	TRBJ1-2	.	TRBV4-2	CASSQEGRSWGVHGYTF	TGTGCCAGCAGCCAAGAAGGTCGGTCGTGGGGCGTTCATGGCTACACCTTC
.	TRBJ2-2	TRBD1	TRBV18	CASSPLGQGDTGELFF	TGTGCCAGCTCACCACTGGGACAGGGTGACACCGGGGAGCTGTTTTTT
.	TRBJ2-3	.	TRBV21-1	CASGRGADTQYF	TGTGCCAGCGGGAGGGGGGCAGATACGCAGTATTTT
.	TRBJ1-3	TRBD1	TRBV7-6	CASSLDPGGTGNTIYF	TGTGCCAGCAGCTTAGATCCAGGGGGCACTGGAAACACCATATATTTT
.	TRBJ2-7	TRBD2	TRBV3-1/TRBV3-2	CASSQGLAGAVDYF	TGTGCCAGCAGCCAAGGACTAGCGGGGGCCGTGGATTACTTC
.	TRBJ1-2	.	TRBV6-5	CASSLAQQGPYGYTF	TGTGCCAGCAGCCTTGCTCAACAGGGTCCCTATGGCTACACTTTC
few	TRBJ2-7	.	TRBV5-3	CARRLSGYEQYF	TGTGCCAGAAGACTAAGCGGGTACGAGCAGTACTTC
.	TRBJ1-2	.	TRBV5-1	CASSLANQGENYGYTF	TGCGCCAGCAGCTTGGCCAACCAGGGTGAAAACTATGGCTACACCTTC
.	TRBJ2-5	TRBD2	TRBV30	CAWSVKLAGGGGETQYF	TGTGCCTGGAGTGTAAAACTAGCGGGAGGGGGTGGAGAGACCCAGTACTTC
.	TRBJ2-1	.	TRBV24-1	CATSDDYSGEQFF	TGTGCCACCAGTGATGATTATTCGGGTGAGCAGTTCTTC
once	TRBJ2-3	.	TRBV7-9	CASSLLDTQYF	TGTGCCAGCAGCTTACTTGATACGCAGTATTTT